These T cell receptor beta chains were read from a single sample in a study of cytomegalovirus exposure and HLA in healthy donors. The table came from immunoSEQ multiplex PCR; TCRdb's copy has only in-frame clones and leaves some out. The sample contains 200,000 to 250,000 clones, roughly 70% of which appear only once. The source material was PBMCs. The receptors come from a woman aged 30 to 39 in good health and CMV-seronegative. CDR3s include the opening cysteine and the closing phenylalanine or tryptophan. Clone size, where shown, is once, few, many, or a class for clones that have expanded.

J: TRBJ1-1
size: -
V: TRBV10-3
CDR3: CAIRNRDRENTEAFF

J: TRBJ2-1
size: -
V: TRBV7-9
CDR3: CSSSSARAGGPSNEQFF

J: TRBJ1-2
size: -
V: TRBV4-1
CDR3: CATTASPSPGHGYTF

J: TRBJ2-6
size: -
V: TRBV5-8
CDR3: CASSHGRRPSGANVLTF

J: TRBJ1-6
size: few
V: TRBV5-4
CDR3: CASSPDRGETYNSPLHF

J: TRBJ2-5
size: -
V: TRBV27
CDR3: CASSPRTGYQETQYF

J: TRBJ1-6
size: -
V: TRBV5-4
CDR3: CASSLGTVNSPLHF

J: TRBJ1-4
size: once
V: TRBV2
CDR3: CASSRVTTNEKLFF

J: TRBJ1-1
size: once
V: TRBV4-2
CDR3: CASSQVRGRTEAFF

J: -
size: few
V: TRBV6-1
CDR3: CASSDPEDRRRSYEQYF

J: TRBJ1-5
size: -
V: TRBV6-1
CDR3: CASSDGVVNQPQHF

J: TRBJ1-1
size: few
V: TRBV4-1
CDR3: CASQRVGSNTEAFF

J: TRBJ1-2
size: -
V: TRBV14
CDR3: CASSQDSPMGSFYGYTF

J: TRBJ2-5
size: -
V: TRBV5-1
CDR3: CASRSPKDRAETQYF

J: TRBJ1-1
size: -
V: TRBV2
CDR3: CASSTGNTEAFF

J: TRBJ2-3
size: -
V: TRBV6-4
CDR3: CASSAEDGSTDTQYF

J: TRBJ1-2
size: -
V: TRBV2
CDR3: CASSPFILRDSSPGYTF

J: TRBJ1-1
size: -
V: TRBV6-1
CDR3: CASRGGQGQNTEAFF

J: TRBJ1-1
size: once
V: TRBV6-5
CDR3: CASSYVGVTEAFF

J: TRBJ2-2
size: -
V: TRBV30
CDR3: CAWRLAGGPSTGELFF

J: TRBJ2-1
size: -
V: TRBV27
CDR3: CASSLSKDSTYNEQFF

J: TRBJ1-2
size: few
V: TRBV4-1
CDR3: CASSQAVGDYGYTF

J: TRBJ2-1
size: -
V: TRBV15
CDR3: CATSFFGQATYNEQFF

J: TRBJ1-2
size: -
V: TRBV5-1
CDR3: CASSLGQDNLINYGYTF

J: TRBJ1-2
size: -
V: TRBV7-8
CDR3: CASSSRTNYGYTF

J: TRBJ2-1
size: -
V: TRBV10-3
CDR3: CAIRPHRDRNNEQFF

J: TRBJ1-5
size: -
V: TRBV6-4
CDR3: CASSDSGNRGSNQPQHF

J: TRBJ1-2
size: -
V: TRBV19
CDR3: CASSIDGDRGGYGYTF

J: TRBJ1-1
size: -
V: TRBV6-1
CDR3: CASSAYVSLDTEAFF

J: TRBJ2-5
size: -
V: TRBV7-9
CDR3: CSSSLEAGARGVTQYF

J: TRBJ2-3
size: few
V: TRBV5-1
CDR3: CASSLRPAGASTDTQYF

J: TRBJ1-1
size: -
V: TRBV6-5
CDR3: CASSADRNTEAFF

J: TRBJ2-7
size: -
V: TRBV6-5
CDR3: CASSYRDRGPYEQYF

J: TRBJ2-7
size: once
V: TRBV7-9
CDR3: CASSLGGQPKDEQYF

J: TRBJ1-5
size: -
V: TRBV27
CDR3: CASSPGQGRQPQHF

J: TRBJ1-6
size: -
V: TRBV5-1
CDR3: CASSLALGGNSPLHF

J: TRBJ1-1
size: -
V: TRBV5-1
CDR3: CASSSLDITEAFF

J: -
size: -
V: TRBV7-2
CDR3: CASSRTSGTYEQYF

J: TRBJ2-7
size: -
V: TRBV2
CDR3: CASSWTGGSYEQYF

J: TRBJ2-1
size: -
V: TRBV7-3
CDR3: CSSSPSGTYNEQFF

J: TRBJ1-5
size: once
V: TRBV6-5
CDR3: CASRLGTGGLQPQHF

J: TRBJ2-3
size: -
V: TRBV30
CDR3: CAWSSTYGGGQYF

J: TRBJ1-1
size: -
V: TRBV10-2
CDR3: CASTGQGRRSNMNTEAFF

J: TRBJ2-3
size: -
V: TRBV7-8
CDR3: CASSSLAGVRTDTQYF

J: TRBJ1-4
size: -
V: TRBV30
CDR3: CAWASGVEEKLFF

J: TRBJ2-6
size: -
V: TRBV30
CDR3: CAWSVQGAFNVLTF

J: TRBJ2-3
size: -
V: TRBV5-8
CDR3: CASSSVVITGVRYF

J: TRBJ2-3
size: -
V: TRBV5-1
CDR3: CASSLTGATDTQYF

J: TRBJ2-1
size: -
V: TRBV7-9
CDR3: CASSLRASGGWNEQFF

J: -
size: -
V: TRBV5-5
CDR3: CASSLEEPYEQYF

J: TRBJ1-2
size: -
V: TRBV30
CDR3: CAWGQGPGYGYTF

J: TRBJ2-1
size: -
V: TRBV7-3
CDR3: CASSPFGRSAEQFF

J: TRBJ1-1
size: -
V: TRBV7-9
CDR3: CASSLQGGLGTEAFF

J: TRBJ1-1
size: few
V: TRBV5-4
CDR3: CASSLAGVLGSSTEAFF

J: TRBJ1-1
size: -
V: TRBV29-1
CDR3: CSVAKGGGTEAFF

J: TRBJ1-4
size: -
V: TRBV30
CDR3: CAWSGGWTNEKLFF

J: TRBJ2-1
size: -
V: TRBV4-1
CDR3: CASRGGADNEQFF

J: TRBJ1-1
size: -
V: TRBV30
CDR3: CAWADRETEAFF